This TCR beta chain was obtained from a study of T cell responses to AZD1222 COVID-19 vaccine. Study-wide results and caveats: Close to half of spike-specific TCRs reportedly recognize unmutated variant regions. The breadth and depth of Spike-specific TCRs increased once two AZD1222 doses had been given.

Of note for this clone: Its antigen is still unknown.

TCRdb's copy holds only in-frame clones and misses some; the assay was immunoSEQ multiplex PCR. Of some 200,000 clones in the sample, about 92% are singletons; the top ten hold 3.5% to 5%. The source of this sequence is an adult in good health. The specimen comprised peripheral blood, sampled on day 0 of AZD1222 vaccination.

The DNA for the CDR3 is TGTGCCAGCAGTCTAACAGGGTTGAGCTCCTATAATTCACCCCTCCACTTT. This encodes CASSLTGLSSYNSPLHF. The V and J genes are TRBV6-6 and TRBJ1-6; D possibly corresponds to TRBD1 (6 bases). The germline CDR1 and CDR2 sequences are MNHNY and SVGAGI (reference sequence). The V gene lost 5 bases and the J gene lost 0 bases, with 14 bases spanning the gap. The CDR3 length is 17 residues.